This T cell receptor (beta chain) was documented in a study of T-cell memory formation after mild COVID-19. Findings and caveats of the study: Among clones peaking at day 37 in the second wave, SARS-CoV-2 specificity remained unconfirmed. Day 15 to 85 contractors were CD4/CD8 balanced; later expanders leaned CD4+. Shrinking CD4+ clones were chiefly CM and EM; CD8+ ones were chiefly EMRA.

This clonotype appeared many times. The antigen remains unidentified. The ends were cut back, 5 bases at V and 6 bases at J, with 20 bases in the middle. Germline V gene data show CDR1 as LGHDT and CDR2 as YNNKEL (reference sequence). This CDR3 is built from 16 residues. TCRdb processed the 5' RACE reads anew with MiXCR; each CDR3 protein has one entry. The sample records about 350,000 distinct CDR3 sequences, about an eighth being singletons. The sequencing sample was made of PBMCs or a T cell subset sorted from them (not recorded which). This rearrangement joins TRBV3-1 to TRBJ2-1, with a tentative D call TRBD1 (8 bases). The TCR was taken from a young man who had mild COVID-19 (a few samples of this study predate the infection). Cell type and time point are not known. DNA for the CDR3: TGTGCCAGCAGCGAAACCATACAGGGGGGGAGCAATGAGCAGTTCTTC. It yields the protein CASSETIQGGSNEQFF.